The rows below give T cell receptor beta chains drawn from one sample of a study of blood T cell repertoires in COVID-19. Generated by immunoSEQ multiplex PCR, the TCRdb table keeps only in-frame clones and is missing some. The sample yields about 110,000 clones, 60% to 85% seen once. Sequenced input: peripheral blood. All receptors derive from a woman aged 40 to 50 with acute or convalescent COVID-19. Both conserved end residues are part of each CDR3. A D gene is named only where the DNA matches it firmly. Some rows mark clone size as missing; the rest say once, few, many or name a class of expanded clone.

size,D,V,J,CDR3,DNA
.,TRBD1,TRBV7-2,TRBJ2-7,CASSWRTGGGYEQYF,TGTGCCAGCAGCTGGCGGACAGGGGGTGGCTACGAGCAGTACTTC
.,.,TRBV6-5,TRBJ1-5,CASSYRDNNQPQHF,TGTGCCAGCAGTTACCGGGACAACAATCAGCCCCAGCATTTT
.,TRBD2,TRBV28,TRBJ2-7,CASSLRTSGYEQYF,TGTGCCAGCAGTCTTCGGACTAGCGGCTACGAGCAGTACTTC
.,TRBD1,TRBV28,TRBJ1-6,CASSSTGGNSPLHF,TGTGCCAGCAGTTCTACAGGGGGTAATTCACCCCTCCACTTT
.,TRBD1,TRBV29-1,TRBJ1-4,CSVGQGTNEKLFF,TGCAGCGTTGGACAGGGGACTAATGAAAAACTGTTTTTT
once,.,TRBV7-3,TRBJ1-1,CASSLTRRGTTEAFF,TGTGCCAGCAGCTTAACACGTAGGGGGACCACTGAAGCTTTCTTT
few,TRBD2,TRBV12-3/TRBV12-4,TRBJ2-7,CASSRLAPYEQYF,TGTGCCAGCAGCCGACTAGCCCCCTACGAGCAGTACTTC
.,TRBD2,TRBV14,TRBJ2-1,CASSPGSGGVNEQFF,TGTGCCAGCAGTCCAGGCAGCGGGGGGGTGAATGAGCAGTTCTTC
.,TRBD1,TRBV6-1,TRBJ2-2,CASSDPWTGPSGELFF,TGTGCCAGCAGTGATCCCTGGACAGGTCCAAGCGGGGAGCTGTTTTTT
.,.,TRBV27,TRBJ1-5,CASSYRYSNQPQHF,TGTGCCAGCAGTTACAGATATAGCAATCAGCCCCAGCATTTT
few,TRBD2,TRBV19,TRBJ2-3,CASSRAGGISTDTQYF,TGTGCCAGTAGTAGGGCGGGGGGGATAAGCACAGATACGCAGTATTTT
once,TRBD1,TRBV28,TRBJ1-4,CASSVGTGVVKLFF,TGTGCCAGCAGTGTCGGGACAGGGGTTGTAAAACTGTTTTTT
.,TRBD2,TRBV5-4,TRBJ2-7,CASSPGSTSGTFGEQYF,TGTGCCAGCAGCCCTGGCTCGACTAGCGGTACTTTCGGGGAGCAGTACTTC
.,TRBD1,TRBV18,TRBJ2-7,CASSYRTGSYEQYF,TGTGCCAGCTCATATCGGACAGGTTCCTACGAGCAGTACTTC
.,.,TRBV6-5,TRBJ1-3,CASRTLDAGNTIYF,TGTGCCAGCAGGACCCTAGACGCTGGAAACACCATATATTTT
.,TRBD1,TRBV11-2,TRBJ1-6,CASNWGTGGNSPLHF,TGTGCCAGCAACTGGGGTACAGGGGGCAATTCACCCCTCCACTTT
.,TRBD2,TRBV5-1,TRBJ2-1,CASSLSLAGGLNEQFF,TGCGCCAGCAGCTTGTCCCTAGCGGGGGGGCTCAATGAGCAGTTCTTC
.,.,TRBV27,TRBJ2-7,CASSPEFRGAEQYF,TGTGCCAGCAGTCCCGAGTTCAGGGGAGCGGAGCAGTACTTC
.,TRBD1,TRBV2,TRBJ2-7,CASSKIRGTGGGSEQYF,TGTGCCAGCAGTAAAATCCGGGGGACAGGGGGCGGGAGCGAGCAGTACTTC
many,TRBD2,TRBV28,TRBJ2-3,CASSPTSGGAWYTQYF,TGTGCCAGCAGCCCCACTAGCGGGGGGGCTTGGTATACGCAGTATTTT
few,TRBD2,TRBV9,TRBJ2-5,CASSELAGALQETQYF,TGTGCCAGCAGCGAACTAGCGGGGGCCCTCCAAGAGACCCAGTACTTC
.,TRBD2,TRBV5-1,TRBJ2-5,CASVLWGTSEETQYF,TGCGCCAGCGTGCTGTGGGGGACTAGTGAAGAGACCCAGTACTTC
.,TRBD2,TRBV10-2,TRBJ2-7,CASSGGYSGGSSYEQYF,TGCGCCAGCAGTGGCGGATATAGCGGGGGGAGCTCCTACGAGCAGTACTTC
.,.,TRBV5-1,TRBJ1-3,CASSIAGSSGNTIYF,TGCGCCAGCAGCATCGCAGGTTCCTCTGGAAACACCATATATTTT
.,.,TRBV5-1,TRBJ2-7,CASSLARDSGVYEQYF,TGCGCCAGCAGCTTGGCACGGGATAGTGGAGTCTACGAGCAGTACTTC
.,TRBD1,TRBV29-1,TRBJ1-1,CSGTTDRDEAFF,TGCAGCGGAACCACAGACAGGGACGAAGCTTTCTTT
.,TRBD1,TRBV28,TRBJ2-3,CASRGVEGTGSTDTQYF,TGTGCCAGCAGGGGGGTTGAAGGGACAGGGAGCACAGATACGCAGTATTTT
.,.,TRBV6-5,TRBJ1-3,CASRQGLAGNTIYF,TGTGCCAGCAGACAGGGTTTGGCTGGAAACACCATATATTTT
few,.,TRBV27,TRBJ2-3,CASSLWGDTDTQYF,TGTGCCAGCAGTTTATGGGGGGACACAGATACGCAGTATTTT
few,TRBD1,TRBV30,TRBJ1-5,CAWGTGGQPQHF,TGTGCCTGGGGGACAGGGGGTCAGCCCCAGCATTTT
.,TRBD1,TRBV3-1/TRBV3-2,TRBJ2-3,CASSQVRGPASTDTQYF,TGTGCCAGCAGCCAAGTTAGGGGGCCAGCTAGCACAGATACGCAGTATTTT
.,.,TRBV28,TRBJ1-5,CASSLVYQPQHF,TGTGCCAGCAGTTTGGTCTACCAGCCCCAGCATTTT
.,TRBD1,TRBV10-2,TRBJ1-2,CASSEDREGYTF,TGCGCCAGCAGTGAGGACAGGGAGGGCTACACCTTC
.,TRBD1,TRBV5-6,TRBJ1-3,CASNQGAGNTIYF,TGTGCCAGCAACCAGGGGGCTGGAAACACCATATATTTT
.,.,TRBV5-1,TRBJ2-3,CASSLTASTDTQYF,TGCGCCAGCAGCTTGACAGCTTCCACAGATACGCAGTATTTT
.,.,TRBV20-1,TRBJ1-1,CSASRNTEAFF,TGCAGTGCTAGCAGGAACACTGAAGCTTTCTTT
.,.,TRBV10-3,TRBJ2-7,CAISASSGAQYF,TGTGCCATCAGTGCCTCGTCAGGGGCGCAGTACTTC
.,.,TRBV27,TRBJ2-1,CASSRTAYNEQFF,TGTGCCAGCAGCCGGACAGCTTACAATGAGCAGTTCTTC
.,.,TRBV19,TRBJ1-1,CASSTGMNTEAFF,TGTGCCAGTAGTACAGGGATGAACACTGAAGCTTTCTTT
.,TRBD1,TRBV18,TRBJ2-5,CASSPAVGQGKETQYF,TGTGCCAGCTCACCAGCAGTTGGACAGGGTAAAGAGACCCAGTACTTC
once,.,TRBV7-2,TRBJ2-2,CASSSDWTGELFF,TGTGCCAGCAGCTCCGACTGGACCGGGGAGCTGTTTTTT
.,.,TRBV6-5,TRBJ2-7,CASRRGDSRSDEQYF,TGTGCCAGCCGGCGAGGGGACTCCCGGTCCGACGAGCAGTACTTC
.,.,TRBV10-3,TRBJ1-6,CAISDADSPLHF,TGTGCCATCAGTGACGCAGATTCACCCCTCCACTTT
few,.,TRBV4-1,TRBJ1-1,CASSLRQTMNTEAFF,TGCGCCAGCAGCTTACGACAGACAATGAACACTGAAGCTTTCTTT
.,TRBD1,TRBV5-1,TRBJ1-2,CASSPRDRYGYTF,TGCGCCAGCAGCCCCCGGGACAGATATGGCTACACCTTC
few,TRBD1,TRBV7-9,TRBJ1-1,CASSFRDRGLLSTEAFF,TGTGCCAGCAGCTTCCGGGACAGGGGGCTGTTGAGCACTGAAGCTTTCTTT
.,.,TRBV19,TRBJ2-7,CASREQGSSNEQYF,TGTGCCAGTAGGGAACAGGGAAGTAGTAACGAGCAGTACTTC
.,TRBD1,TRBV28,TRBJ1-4,CASSSRRDRREKLFF,TGTGCCAGCAGTTCACGCCGGGACAGGCGGGAAAAACTGTTTTTT
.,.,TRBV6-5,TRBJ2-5,CASRIALTSETQYF,TGTGCCAGCAGGATCGCACTCACTTCCGAGACCCAGTACTTC
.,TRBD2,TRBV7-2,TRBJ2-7,CASRVSSGGFSYEQYF,TGTGCCAGCAGGGTTTCTAGCGGGGGTTTCTCCTACGAGCAGTACTTC
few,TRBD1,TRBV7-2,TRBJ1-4,CASSLGDRGPHATNEKLFF,TGTGCCAGCAGCTTAGGTGACAGGGGCCCCCATGCAACTAATGAAAAACTGTTTTTT
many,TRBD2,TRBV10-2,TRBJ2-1,CASSISGGASEQFF,TGCGCCAGCAGCATTAGCGGGGGGGCCTCTGAGCAGTTCTTC
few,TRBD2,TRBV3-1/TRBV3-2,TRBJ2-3,CASSQDGLWRGVADTQYF,TGTGCCAGCAGCCAAGACGGGTTATGGCGGGGGGTCGCAGATACGCAGTATTTT